The following is a T cell receptor beta chain sequence with its context. Data came from immunoSEQ multiplex PCR; TCRdb stores just in-frame clones and leaves some out. Of approximately 170,000 clones listed, approximately 85% are singletons. The entry originates in a study of blood T cell repertoires in COVID-19. On the study more broadly: COVID-19 samples from acute and convalescent phases originated in the United States, Italy and Spain. PBMCs, B-cell-depleted T cells, or T cells were the source of the cDNA or gDNA that made up the material.

The CDR3 totals 14 residues. Germline V lookup: CDR1 SNHLY, CDR2 FYNNEI. The J segment lost 4 bases and the V segment lost 7 bases, leaving 9 bases of the junction unmatched. This sequence was found in a woman under 30 who had recovered from COVID-19. V and J are TRBV2 and TRBJ1-1; 7 bases map to TRBD1. The sequenced sample was PBMCs or T cells enriched from blood (not recorded which). In DNA, the CDR3 is TGTGCCAGCATAAAGGAGACAGGGCGCACTGAAGCTTTCTTT. Translating it yields CASIKETGRTEAFF.